These T cell receptor beta chains were read from a single sample in a study of blood T cell repertoires in COVID-19. TCRdb's copy holds only in-frame clones and misses some; the assay was immunoSEQ multiplex PCR. This sample has around 310,000 clones, with around 91% found just once. The sequenced sample was PBMCs or T cells enriched from blood (not recorded which). The receptors originated from a woman aged 40-49 years who had recovered from COVID-19. CDR3s include the opening cysteine and the closing phenylalanine or tryptophan. The D gene is left open where the match is weak. Clone size is not always given. Where it is, it says once, few, many or a class for expanded clones.

.	.	TRBV19	TRBJ1-4	TGTGCCAGTACCCCTCCCGGGGCGGGGAATGAAAAACTGTTTTTT	CASTPPGAGNEKLFF
.	.	TRBV7-8	TRBJ2-1	TGTGCCAGCAGCTTAGAGAGTCGACAGGAGCAGTTCTTC	CASSLESRQEQFF
.	.	TRBV7-3	TRBJ1-6	TGTGCCAGCAGCCCCTCCGGAGGAGGTGTCCCCCTCCACTTT	CASSPSGGGVPLHF
.	.	TRBV6-5	TRBJ1-2	TGTGCCAGCAGTTACTCGACTAGGGGAGGTTATGGCTACACCTTC	CASSYSTRGGYGYTF
TRBD2	.	TRBV4-2	TRBJ2-7	TGTGCCAGCAGCCAAGTTTTGAGCGGGAGTTACTACGAGCAGTACTTC	CASSQVLSGSYYEQYF
TRBD2	.	TRBV5-4	TRBJ2-6	TGTGCCAGCAGCATAAGCGGGGGCCGCTTAATTGGCTCTGGGGCCAACGTCCTGACTTTC	CASSISGGRLIGSGANVLTF
TRBD2	.	TRBV6-2/TRBV6-3	TRBJ2-1	TGTGCCAGCAGTTACGGGGCGGGAGGACTCTACAATGAGCAGTTCTTC	CASSYGAGGLYNEQFF
TRBD2	.	TRBV5-6	TRBJ2-1	TGTGCCAGCAGTTCCGGACTAGCGGGGTTTTTATATGAGCAGTTCTTC	CASSSGLAGFLYEQFF
TRBD2	.	TRBV24-1	TRBJ2-1	TGTGCGTCATCGGCTAGCGGGGGGGCTTTCAATGAGCAGTTCTTC	CASSASGGAFNEQFF
.	.	TRBV6-5	TRBJ2-7	TGTGCCAGCAGCCCCCCGGACGGGGGTTTGGGCGAGCAGTACTTC	CASSPPDGGLGEQYF
.	.	TRBV7-3	TRBJ2-1	TGTGCCAGCAGCCTGCGGGACCCCTCGGCTACCGCCTACAATGAGCAGTTCTTC	CASSLRDPSATAYNEQFF
TRBD2	.	TRBV29-1	TRBJ2-5	TGCAGCGGCGGGACTAGCGGGGAAGAGACCCAGTACTTC	CSGGTSGEETQYF
.	.	TRBV6-5	TRBJ2-4	TGTGCCAGCACCCCGTCTCCCGGCGGAATTCAGTACTTC	CASTPSPGGIQYF
.	.	TRBV4-3	TRBJ1-1	TGCGCCAGCAGCCAAGAACTTTTGAGGACTGAAGCTTTCTTT	CASSQELLRTEAFF
.	.	TRBV29-1	TRBJ2-5	TGCAGCGCTGCATTCGGGAACCAAGAGACCCAGTACTTC	CSAAFGNQETQYF
.	once	TRBV3-1/TRBV3-2	TRBJ2-7	TGTGCCAGCAGCCAAGTGAGCCAGGGGACCTACGAGCAGTACTTC	CASSQVSQGTYEQYF
.	.	TRBV28	TRBJ1-5	TGTGCCAGCAGCCACAATGGTTGGGGGGGGGCCAAGCCCCAGCATTTT	CASSHNGWGGAKPQHF
TRBD2	.	TRBV7-2	TRBJ2-2	TGTGCCAGCAGCTTAGGGAGGCTAGCGGGGGGAAACACCGGGGAGCTGTTTTTT	CASSLGRLAGGNTGELFF
.	.	TRBV9	TRBJ2-1	TGTGCCAGCAGCGTAGAGCTGTTAAGCTCCTACAATGAGCAGTTCTTC	CASSVELLSSYNEQFF
.	.	TRBV7-2	TRBJ2-2	TGTGCCAGCAGACCCGGGGGTAGGACAAACACCGGGGAGCTGTTTTTT	CASRPGGRTNTGELFF
TRBD1	.	TRBV6-5	TRBJ2-1	TGTGCCAGCAGTTATGGGACAGGGGGCTACAATGAGCAGTTCTTC	CASSYGTGGYNEQFF
TRBD1	.	TRBV7-7	TRBJ2-7	TGTGCTAGCAGCCTCGGGACAGGGGACCACTCCTACGAGCAGTACTTC	CASSLGTGDHSYEQYF
TRBD2	.	TRBV5-1	TRBJ2-5	TGCGCCAGCAGCTTGGAAGCGGGGACTTTTTTTGAGACCCAGTACTTC	CASSLEAGTFFETQYF
.	.	TRBV4-3	TRBJ2-1	TGCGCCAGCAGCCAAGATCGGGTGGGAGTAACATCAAATGAGCAGTTCTTC	CASSQDRVGVTSNEQFF
TRBD1	.	TRBV19	TRBJ1-4	TGTGCCAGTAGAACCGGGACAGGAGCACCTAATGAAAAACTGTTTTTT	CASRTGTGAPNEKLFF